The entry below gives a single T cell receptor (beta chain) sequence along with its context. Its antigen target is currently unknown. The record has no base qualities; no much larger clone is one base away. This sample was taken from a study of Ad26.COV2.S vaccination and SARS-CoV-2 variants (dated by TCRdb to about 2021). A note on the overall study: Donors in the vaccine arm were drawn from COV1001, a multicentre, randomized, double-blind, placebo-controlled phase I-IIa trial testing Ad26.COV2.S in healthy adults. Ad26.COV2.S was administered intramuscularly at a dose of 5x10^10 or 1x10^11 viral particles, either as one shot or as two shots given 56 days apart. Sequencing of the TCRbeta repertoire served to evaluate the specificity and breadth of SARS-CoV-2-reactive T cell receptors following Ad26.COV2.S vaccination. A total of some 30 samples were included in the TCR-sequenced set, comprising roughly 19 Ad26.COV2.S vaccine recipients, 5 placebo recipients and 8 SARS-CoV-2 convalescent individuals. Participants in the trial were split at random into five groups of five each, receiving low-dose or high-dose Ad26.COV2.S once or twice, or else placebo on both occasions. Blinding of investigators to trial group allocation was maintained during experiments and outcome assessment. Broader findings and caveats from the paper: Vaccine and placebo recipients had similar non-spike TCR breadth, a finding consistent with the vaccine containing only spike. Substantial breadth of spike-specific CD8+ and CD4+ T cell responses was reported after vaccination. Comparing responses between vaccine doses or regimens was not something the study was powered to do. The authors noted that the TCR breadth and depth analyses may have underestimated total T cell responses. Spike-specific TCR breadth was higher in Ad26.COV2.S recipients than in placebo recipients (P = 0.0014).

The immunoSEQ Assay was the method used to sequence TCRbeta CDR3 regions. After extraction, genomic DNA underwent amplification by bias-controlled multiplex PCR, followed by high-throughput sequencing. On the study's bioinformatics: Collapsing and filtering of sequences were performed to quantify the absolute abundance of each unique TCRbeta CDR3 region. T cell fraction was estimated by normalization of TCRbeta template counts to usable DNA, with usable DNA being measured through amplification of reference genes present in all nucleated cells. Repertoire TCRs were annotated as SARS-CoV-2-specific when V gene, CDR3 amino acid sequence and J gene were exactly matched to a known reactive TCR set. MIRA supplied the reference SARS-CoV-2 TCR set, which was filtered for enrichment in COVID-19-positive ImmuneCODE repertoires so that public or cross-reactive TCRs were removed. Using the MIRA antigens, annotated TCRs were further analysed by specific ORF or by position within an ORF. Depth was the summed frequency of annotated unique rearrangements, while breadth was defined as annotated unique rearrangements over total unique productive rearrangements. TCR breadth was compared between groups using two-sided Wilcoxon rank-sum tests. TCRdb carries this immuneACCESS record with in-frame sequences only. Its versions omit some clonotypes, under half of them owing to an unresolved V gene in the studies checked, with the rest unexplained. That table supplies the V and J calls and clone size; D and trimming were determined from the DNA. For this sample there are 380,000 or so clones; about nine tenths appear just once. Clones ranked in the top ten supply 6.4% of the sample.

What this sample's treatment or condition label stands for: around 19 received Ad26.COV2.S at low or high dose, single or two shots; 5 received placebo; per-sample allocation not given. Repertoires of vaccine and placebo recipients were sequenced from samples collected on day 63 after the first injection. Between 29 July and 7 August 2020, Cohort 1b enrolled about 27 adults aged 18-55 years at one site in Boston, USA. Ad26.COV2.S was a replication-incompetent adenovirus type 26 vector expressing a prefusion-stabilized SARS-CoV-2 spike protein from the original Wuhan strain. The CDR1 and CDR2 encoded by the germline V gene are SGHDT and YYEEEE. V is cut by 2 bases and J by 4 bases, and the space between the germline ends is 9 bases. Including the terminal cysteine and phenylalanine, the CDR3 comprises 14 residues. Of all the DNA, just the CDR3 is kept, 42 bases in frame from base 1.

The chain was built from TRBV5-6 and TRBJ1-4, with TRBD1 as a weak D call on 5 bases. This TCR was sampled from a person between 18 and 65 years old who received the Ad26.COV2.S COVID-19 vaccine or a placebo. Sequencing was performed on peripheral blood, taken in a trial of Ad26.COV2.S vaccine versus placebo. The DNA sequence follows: TGTGCCAGCAGCTTCGGGGCCCTTAATGAAAAACTGTTTTTT. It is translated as CASSFGALNEKLFF. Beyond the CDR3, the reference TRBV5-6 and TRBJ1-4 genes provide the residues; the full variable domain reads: DAGVTQSPTHLIKTRGQQVTLRCSPKSGHDTVSWYQQALGQGPQFIFQYYEEEERQRGNFPDRFSGHQFPNYSSELNVNALLLGDSALYLCASSFGALNEKLFFGSGTQLSVL.